A single sample is the source of the 10 T cell receptor beta chains below, sequenced in a study of blood T cell repertoires in COVID-19. Only in-frame clones appear in the TCRdb table, and some are missing; sequencing was by immunoSEQ multiplex PCR. There are roughly 97,000 clones in the sample; approximately 83% occur only once, and approximately 3.5% lies in the top ten. The sample consisted of peripheral blood. Receptors originate from an elderly woman with active or convalescent COVID-19.

The chain combines TRBV19 with TRBJ2-7; possibly TRBD2 for D (6 bases). Deletions cut 9 bases from V and 3 bases from J, with 12 bases between. Germline lookup yields CDR1 LNHDA and CDR2 SQIVND (reference sequence). The CDR3 is 12 residues long. The CDR3 spells CASAAGNYEQYF. CDR3 sequence (DNA): TGTGCCAGCGCCGCGGGGAACTACGAGCAGTACTTC.

This CDR3 is CASSRDRGLWGYTF. For the CDR3, the DNA is TGTGCCAGCTCGCGGGACAGGGGGCTCTGGGGCTACACCTTC. The V call is TRBV18, the J call TRBJ1-2, with TRBD1 identical over 12 bases. Germline CDR1 KGHSH, CDR2 LQKENI. The V and J ends lost 6 bases and 8 bases, in that order; junction bases with no gene match: 7. The CDR3 has 14 residues.

This chain uses TRBV3-1 (or the pseudogene TRBV3-2) with TRBJ1-1; D remains ambiguous. CDR3 length: 12 amino acids. With 4 bases removed from V and 4 bases from J, the gap between germline ends came to 7 bases. Per the germline V gene, CDR1 is LGHDT and CDR2 is YNNKEL (reference sequence). In nucleotides, the CDR3 is TGTGCCAGCAGCCGAGACATCACTGAAGCTTTCTTT. Translated, it gives CASSRDITEAFF.

The genes are TRBV28 and TRBJ2-3; D possibly corresponds to TRBD2 (6 bases). Per the germline V gene, CDR1 is MDHEN and CDR2 is SYDVKM. V gave up 1 base and J gave up 6 bases, with 14 bases separating them. CDR3 size: 15 residues. The CDR3 nucleotides are TGTGCCAGCAGTTTATCTGGGACTCGGGGGGATACGCAGTATTTT. It translates to CASSLSGTRGDTQYF.

The chain combines TRBV5-1 with TRBJ1-4; D remains unclear. This CDR3 has 14 amino acids. Trimming pared 5 bases from V and 8 bases from J, leaving 16 bases between. In germline, CDR1 is SGHRS, CDR2 YFSETQ. Here the CDR3 reads CASRGSPVGEKLFF. CDR3 nucleotides: TGCGCCAGCAGGGGGAGCCCGGTAGGAGAAAAACTGTTTTTT.

V usage is TRBV6-5 and J usage is TRBJ1-1; no definite D call. Per germline, CDR1 MNHEY and CDR2 SVGAGI. This CDR3 contains 11 residues. V dropped 6 bases and J dropped 4 bases, with 6 bases sitting between them. CDR3 sequence (DNA): TGTGCCAGCAGGGAGGGCACTGAAGCTTTCTTT. Protein: CASREGTEAFF.

This clone has more than one count but fewer than ten. This chain connects TRBV18 to TRBJ2-3; no clear D. V was cut by 1 base and J by 2 bases, with 4 bases left in between. Germline V CDR1 and CDR2: KGHSH, LQKENI. There are 13 residues in the CDR3. The CDR3 DNA reads TGTGCCAGCTCACCACTTAACACAGATACGCAGTATTTT. Its translation: CASSPLNTDTQYF.

J is TRBJ2-1 and V is TRBV7-2; 8 bases are a match to TRBD2. This CDR3 contains 14 residues. The ends lost 3 bases at V and 7 bases at J; junction bases unmatched: 5. Germline V gene sequence: CDR1 SGHTA, CDR2 FQGNSA. This CDR3 is CASSFPGGANEQFF. The CDR3, as DNA: TGTGCCAGCAGCTTTCCCGGGGGGGCGAATGAGCAGTTCTTC.

The V and J genes are TRBV6-1 and TRBJ2-5; D call uncertain. Per germline, CDR1 MNHNS and CDR2 SASEGT. The CDR3 is 14 amino acids. Between the trimmed V and J ends, which lost 1 base and 2 bases, there was a span of 8 bases. The CDR3 sequence is CASSEGSRQETQYF. The CDR3 DNA follows: TGTGCCAGCAGTGAAGGGTCTAGGCAAGAGACCCAGTACTTC.

In its sample, this clone was seen once. This rearrangement joins TRBV7-8 to TRBJ1-6; D uncertain. The CDR3 is made up of 13 amino acids. The V end lost 5 bases, the J end lost 7 bases, and 9 bases lay between the germline ends. The V gene's germline CDR1 is SGHVS and CDR2 FQNEAQ. CDR3 nucleotides: TGTGCCAGCAGCCAAGACATGAATTCACCCCTCCACTTT. Its translation is CASSQDMNSPLHF.